Listed below are T cell receptor beta chains from one sample, sequenced in a study of T cell responses to AZD1222 COVID-19 vaccine. Some clones are missing from TCRdb's copy, which holds only in-frame ones; the method was immunoSEQ multiplex PCR. In the table there are about 140,000 clones, about nine tenths of which are singletons. Sequencing used peripheral blood, obtained on day 0 of AZD1222 vaccination. These receptors were obtained from an adult in good health. Both conserved end residues are part of each CDR3. Each record gives: V gene, D gene, clone size, J gene, CDR3 protein, CDR3 DNA. A D gene is named only where the DNA matches it firmly. Expanded clones get a size class; other rows say once, few or many, or leave the size out.

TRBV2	NA	once	TRBJ1-2	CASSVSGGYGYTF	TGTGCCAGCAGTGTATCCGGGGGCTATGGCTACACCTTC
TRBV2	TRBD1	NA	TRBJ1-1	CASRRTGVNTEAFF	TGTGCCAGCAGGCGGACAGGGGTCAACACTGAAGCTTTCTTT
TRBV6-1	NA	NA	TRBJ1-6	CASSESSAGFSPLHF	TGTGCCAGCAGTGAATCATCGGCAGGGTTTTCACCCCTCCACTTT
TRBV7-2	NA	NA	TRBJ1-5	CASSLGSASNQPQHF	TGTGCCAGCAGCTTAGGGTCAGCGTCCAATCAGCCCCAGCATTTT
TRBV6-6	NA	NA	TRBJ1-2	CASSVAANYGYTF	TGTGCCAGCTCGGTGGCAGCCAACTATGGCTACACCTTC
TRBV6-1	NA	NA	TRBJ2-5	CASSEAHLGTGETQYF	TGTGCCAGCAGTGAAGCGCACTTGGGAACAGGAGAGACCCAGTACTTC
TRBV12-3/TRBV12-4	NA	few	TRBJ1-1	CASSFRGTEAFF	TGTGCCAGCAGTTTCCGGGGGACTGAAGCTTTCTTT
TRBV14	NA	NA	TRBJ1-2	CASSQVRGGDGYTF	TGTGCCAGCAGCCAAGTTCGGGGGGGCGATGGCTACACCTTC
TRBV5-4	NA	NA	TRBJ2-5	CASSLGPEWETQYF	TGTGCCAGCAGCTTAGGTCCAGAATGGGAGACCCAGTACTTC
TRBV6-2/TRBV6-3	TRBD2	NA	TRBJ2-1	CASSYWAGGISYNEQFF	TGTGCCAGCAGTTACTGGGCGGGAGGAATCTCCTACAATGAGCAGTTCTTC
TRBV5-6	TRBD1	once	TRBJ1-6	CASSLRQGGSPLHF	TGTGCCAGCAGCCTTAGACAGGGGGGGTCACCCCTCCACTTT
TRBV24-1	NA	NA	TRBJ2-7	CATQVPLELRSYEQYF	TGTGCCACCCAGGTCCCCTTGGAATTAAGGTCCTACGAGCAGTACTTC
TRBV27	NA	NA	TRBJ2-1	CASSAWTGTPGGEQFF	TGTGCCAGCAGTGCATGGACAGGGACTCCGGGGGGTGAGCAGTTCTTC
TRBV5-5	NA	NA	TRBJ2-2	CASSLGENTGELFF	TGTGCCAGCAGCTTGGGGGAAAACACCGGGGAGCTGTTTTTT
TRBV19	NA	NA	TRBJ1-1	CASSMNRVRNTEAFF	TGTGCCAGTAGTATGAACAGGGTTAGAAACACTGAAGCTTTCTTT
TRBV28	NA	NA	TRBJ1-2	CASSGGGPVVGYTF	TGTGCCAGCAGCGGCGGGGGGCCCGTAGTTGGCTACACCTTC
TRBV28	NA	NA	TRBJ1-1	CASRNRKQGLMNTEAFF	TGTGCCAGCAGGAACCGGAAACAGGGCCTGATGAACACTGAAGCTTTCTTT
TRBV2	TRBD1	NA	TRBJ1-2	CARATGGGGSGYTF	TGTGCCCGCGCGACAGGGGGCGGCGGGAGTGGCTACACCTTC
TRBV7-6	TRBD1	NA	TRBJ1-5	CASSLGTANSNQPQHF	TGTGCCAGCAGCTTGGGGACAGCAAATAGCAATCAGCCCCAGCATTTT
TRBV18	TRBD1	NA	TRBJ1-2	CASSHKQGNYGYTF	TGTGCCAGCTCACATAAACAGGGGAACTATGGCTACACCTTC
TRBV2	NA	NA	TRBJ1-4	CAMNRESEKLFF	TGTGCCATGAACCGGGAGTCTGAAAAACTGTTTTTT
TRBV14	NA	NA	TRBJ1-3	CASSPRTGLPGNTIYF	TGTGCCAGCAGCCCGAGGACCGGGCTACCCGGTAACACCATATATTTT
TRBV11-2	NA	NA	TRBJ1-2	CASSLFSVPGGYGYTF	TGTGCCAGCAGCTTATTTTCGGTTCCGGGGGGCTATGGCTACACCTTC
TRBV6-6	TRBD2	NA	TRBJ2-1	CASRRLAGGLVEQFF	TGTGCCAGCAGACGTCTAGCGGGGGGGCTTGTTGAGCAGTTCTTC
TRBV18	NA	NA	TRBJ2-7	CASSREGYEQYF	TGTGCCAGCTCACGAGAAGGCTACGAGCAGTACTTC
TRBV6-2/TRBV6-3	TRBD2	NA	TRBJ2-5	CASSLGLAGGGLETQYF	TGTGCCAGCAGTCTGGGACTAGCGGGAGGAGGATTGGAGACCCAGTACTTC
TRBV28	NA	NA	TRBJ1-6	CASSFDRESSYNSPLHF	TGTGCCAGCAGTTTCGACAGAGAAAGCTCCTATAATTCACCCCTCCACTTT
TRBV27	NA	NA	TRBJ2-1	CASSSLGRSGTSPGNEQFF	TGTGCCAGCAGTTCGTTGGGGAGATCCGGGACTTCCCCGGGCAATGAGCAGTTCTTC
TRBV19	TRBD1	once	TRBJ1-1	CASRLGQGAGAFF	TGTGCCAGTAGGTTGGGACAGGGGGCAGGAGCTTTCTTT
TRBV19	TRBD1	NA	TRBJ1-4	CASSISRGGFNEKLFF	TGTGCCAGTAGTATTTCCAGGGGGGGCTTTAATGAAAAACTGTTTTTT
TRBV12-3/TRBV12-4	NA	NA	TRBJ2-1	CASSPDSYNEQFF	TGTGCCAGCAGTCCGGACAGCTACAATGAGCAGTTCTTC
TRBV3-1/TRBV3-2	NA	NA	TRBJ2-3	CASSQDGQSDTQYF	TGTGCCAGCAGCCAAGACGGACAGTCAGATACGCAGTATTTT
TRBV19	NA	NA	TRBJ2-3	CASSIRSGGTHHTDTQYF	TGTGCCAGTAGTATCCGGTCAGGAGGGACCCACCACACAGATACGCAGTATTTT
TRBV5-1	NA	NA	TRBJ1-2	CASSLVGQGYGYTF	TGCGCCAGCAGCTTGGTCGGGCAGGGGTATGGCTACACCTTC
TRBV3-1/TRBV3-2	TRBD1	once	TRBJ1-2	CASSPWTGGLSYGYTF	TGTGCCAGCAGCCCCTGGACAGGGGGCTTATCATATGGCTACACCTTC
TRBV27	NA	few	TRBJ2-3	CASSWDGRTDTQYF	TGTGCCAGCAGTTGGGACGGGCGCACAGATACGCAGTATTTT
TRBV5-1	TRBD2	NA	TRBJ2-7	CASSRPHERGLYEQYF	TGCGCCAGCAGCCGACCACATGAGCGGGGATTATACGAGCAGTACTTC
TRBV21-1	NA	NA	TRBJ1-2	CASSKRPRTGPLYGYTF	TGTGCCAGCAGCAAACGACCGAGGACAGGGCCTCTTTATGGCTACACCTTC
TRBV7-2	NA	NA	TRBJ1-2	CASSSEIPYGYTF	TGTGCCAGCAGCTCGGAAATACCCTATGGCTACACCTTC
TRBV6-5	NA	NA	TRBJ2-1	CASSRVTSSYNEQFF	TGTGCCAGCAGTCGCGTGACGAGCTCCTACAATGAGCAGTTCTTC
TRBV5-4	NA	NA	TRBJ1-6	CASSLSGSYNSPLHF	TGTGCCAGCAGCTTGAGCGGCTCCTATAATTCACCCCTCCACTTT
TRBV5-4	NA	NA	TRBJ2-3	CASSLSITDTQYF	TGTGCCAGCAGCTTGTCCATCACAGATACGCAGTATTTT